This record looks at one T cell receptor beta chain sequence and its context. Its antigen is unidentified. This specimen comes from a study of PD-1 blockade in classical Hodgkin lymphoma. Relapses following autologous stem cell transplantation were seen in all patients, with brentuximab vedotin exposure varying. Findings of the study overall: Compared with baseline, CD4+ but not CD8+ TCR diversity had risen significantly by C4D1. Relative to healthy donors, newly diagnosed patients reportedly had lower baseline TCR diversity, which was reported as lower still in relapsed/refractory patients.

Assay used: immunoSEQ multiplex PCR; TCRdb lists only in-frame clones, some missing. The table lists 13,000 to 15,000 clones, roughly 82% of them singletons. V was trimmed by 5 bases and J by 4 bases, leaving 11 bases between them. Germline-derived CDR1 and CDR2 are MNHEY and SVGAGI. CDR3 length: 13 amino acids. The sequencing here drew on peripheral blood mononuclear cells (PBMCs), taken at baseline. This TCR was sampled from a human donor with classical Hodgkin lymphoma. The rearrangement joins TRBV6-5 to TRBJ2-5; TRBD2 is a possible D gene (5 bases). CDR3 region: CASSKTEVETQYF. As DNA, the CDR3 is TGTGCCAGCAGTAAGACGGAGGTAGAGACCCAGTACTTC.